One T cell receptor (beta chain) is described in this entry. Its specificity is unknown. The sample comes from a study of beta chain features in type 1 diabetes. Findings of the study overall: For Type 1 diabetes patients, all four CD4+ subsets carried TCRB CDR3s that were moderately but significantly shorter. High TCR expression in some cells could lead to their over-representation in cDNA sequencing. Equally in patients and controls, shorter templates might have been favored by PCR. Junctions at VDJ sites from type 1 diabetes patients had fewer insertions and more deletions.

TCRB transcripts that were expressed got sequenced, as all of the isolated RNA had been reverse transcribed. Naive, central memory and regulatory T cell samples yielded some 3.9 million reads on average. Repertoires were generated with immunoSEQ multiplex PCR, while TCRdb's copy carries only in-frame clones and drops some. The repertoire holds some 150,000 clones, with about 13% as singletons. The specimen sequenced was central memory CD4+ T cells from blood. The TCR originated in a man between 18 and 35 years old with type 1 diabetes.

CDR3 region: CASSHGDRVGYGYTF. Written as DNA, the CDR3 is TGTGCCAGCAGTCACGGGGACAGGGTGGGCTATGGCTACACCTTC. This sequence joins TRBV6-6 and TRBJ1-2, with 9 bases matching TRBD1. Germline V gene data show CDR1 as MNHNY and CDR2 as SVGAGI (reference sequence). The CDR3 is 15 amino acids. V trimming: 5 bases; J trimming: 4 bases; junction bases outside the gene matches: 8.